The 23 T cell receptor beta chains listed next were all sequenced from one sample in a study of T cell repertoires in aging, cancer and after chemotherapy. The template was genomic DNA from peripheral blood, not RNA. A mixed TRB-A/B primer pool amplified rearranged TRB by multiplex touch-down PCR. TCRdb re-derived calls from the multiplex PCR reads in MiXCR, one entry per CDR3 protein. The sample has some 9,300 distinct CDR3 sequences; around 22% are singletons. Specimen: blood. These receptors originate from a human donor with a blood cancer. The donor label of this sample is uncertain.

This clonotype has just one count. A much larger clone sits a single nucleotide away, making a read error possible. V usage is TRBV10-3 and J usage is TRBJ2-3, with D possibly being TRBD2 (5 bases). CDR3 size: 15 residues. The germline CDR1 and CDR2 sequences are ENHRY and SYGVKD. V was shortened by 2 bases and J by 4 bases, with 13 bases between the two germline ends. The CDR3 nucleotides read TGTGCCATCAGTGAGGGGTCGGGGTTGGCAGATACGCAGTATTTT. Its protein product is CAISEGSGLADTQYF.

This clonotype is labeled as medium-sized. The chain links TRBV29-1 to TRBJ2-7, with D perhaps TRBD1 (6 bases). The CDR3 totals 13 residues. Looked up from germline, CDR1 is SQVTM and CDR2 is ANQGSEA. Trimming shortened V by 5 bases and J by 0 bases, and 11 bases separated the two germline ends. The CDR3 protein is CSVRDTSSYEQYF. CDR3 nucleotides: TGCAGCGTTCGGGACACAAGCTCCTACGAGCAGTACTTC.

CDR3 sequence reads: CASSWGGSSTDTQYF. CDR3 bases: TGTGCCAGCAGTTGGGGCGGGAGTTCAACAGATACGCAGTATTTT. The chain carries TRBV12-3 or TRBV12-4 and TRBJ2-3; 7 positions match TRBD2. J lost 3 bases, V lost 4 bases, and 7 bases had no gene match. The CDR3 sequence is 15 residues long.

The chain couples TRBV5-1 to TRBJ2-1, with D possibly being TRBD1 or TRBD2 (6 bases each). The V gene lost 4 bases and the J gene lost 8 bases, with 19 bases spanning the gap. Germline-derived CDR1 and CDR2 are SGHRS and YFSETQ. This CDR3 has 15 residues. The CDR3 DNA follows: TGCGCCAGCAGCCCGGGGGCACGCGAGTTCGATGAGCAGTTCTTC. Residues: CASSPGAREFDEQFF.

The chain links TRBV20-1 to TRBJ2-1; TRBD2 aligns across 10 bases. Germline V lookup: CDR1 DFQATT, CDR2 SNEGSKA (reference sequence). J gave up 4 bases and V 0 bases, and 9 bases lay outside the gene matches. The CDR3 is 17 residues long. The CDR3 is CSARDWVSGLAYNEQFF. Here the CDR3 DNA reads TGCAGTGCTAGAGATTGGGTATCGGGACTAGCGTACAATGAGCAGTTCTTC.

This clonotype is medium-sized within its sample. The V and J genes are TRBV27 and TRBJ2-6, with D maybe TRBD1 (6 bases). The CDR3 contains 15 residues. Trimming left V 2 bases short and J 4 bases short, with 9 bases between. Germline V gene data show CDR1 as MNHEY and CDR2 as SMNVEV (reference sequence). The CDR3 DNA is TGTGCCAGCAGTTTAGCAGGGGCAGGGGCCAACGTCCTGACTTTC. Its protein is CASSLAGAGANVLTF.

The V call is TRBV20-1, the J call TRBJ2-4, with D hard to call. There are 15 residues in the CDR3. The germline CDR1 and CDR2 sequences are DFQATT and SNEGSKA (reference sequence). V was pared by 1 base and J by 3 bases, with 13 bases between. The CDR3 reads CSARAPVTGKNIQYF. The CDR3 nucleotides are TGCAGTGCTAGAGCCCCCGTGACCGGCAAAAACATTCAGTACTTC.

This clonotype is medium-sized in the sample. The CDR3 spells CASSPGDYNEQFF. The CDR3 nucleotides are TGTGCCAGCAGTCCCGGGGATTACAATGAGCAGTTCTTC. The rearrangement joins TRBV27 to TRBJ2-1; D may be TRBD2 (5 bases). Germline CDR1 is MNHEY and CDR2 is SMNVEV (reference sequence). The length of the CDR3 is 13 residues. Trimming removed 5 bases at V and 4 bases at J, with 9 bases between.

This clonotype has only a few counts. J is TRBJ1-4 and V is TRBV5-1; 7 bases line up with TRBD1. The CDR3 has 15 amino acids. Germline-derived CDR1 and CDR2 are SGHRS and YFSETQ. With 6 bases clipped from V and 5 bases from J, the junction kept 10 bases outside the gene matches. CDR3 residues: CASTHRQGLNEKLFF. DNA for the CDR3: TGCGCCAGCACCCACAGACAGGGCCTAAATGAAAAACTGTTTTTT.

As for this clonotype: A much larger clone lies one base from this, so it may be a read error. V and J are TRBV27 and TRBJ2-7, with D perhaps TRBD1 (6 bases). The CDR3 sequence is 15 residues long. Germline CDR1 MNHEY, CDR2 SMNVEV (reference sequence). Trimming left V 6 bases short and J 5 bases short, with 20 bases between. CDR3 nucleotide sequence: TGTGCCAGCAGAGCTCGACACAGGGTCAGCGACGAGCAGTACTTC. As protein: CASRARHRVSDEQYF.

This clonotype has just one count. The rearrangement links TRBV5-8 to TRBJ2-1; no clear D. The CDR3 has 13 amino acids. Germline V gene lookup returns CDR1 SGHTS and CDR2 YDEGEE. V lost 5 bases and J lost 6, with 12 bases in between. CDR3 protein: CASRRGPVNEQFF. CDR3 nucleotides: TGTGCCAGCAGGAGAGGCCCTGTCAATGAGCAGTTCTTC.

This clonotype appeared a few times. The CDR3 bases are TGTGCCAGCTCACCGAGCGGGGGTTCAAACACTGAAGCTTTCTTT. This translates into CASSPSGGSNTEAFF. The chain uses TRBV18 and TRBJ1-1; possibly TRBD1 for D (5 bases). CDR1 and CDR2 (germline): KGHSH, LQKENI. V lost 3 bases to trimming and J lost 2 bases, with 13 bases between them. This CDR3 has 15 amino acids.

This clonotype was recorded a few times. This chain links TRBV19 with TRBJ1-5, with 7 bases lining up with TRBD1. The CDR3 sequence is 14 residues long. Germline CDR1 is LNHDA and CDR2 is SQIVND (reference sequence). With V trimmed by 2 bases and J by 2 bases, 0 bases remained unmatched. CDR3 in DNA: TGTGCCAGTAGTATACAGGGGGGCAATCAGCCCCAGCATTTT. Encoded protein: CASSIQGGNQPQHF.

Judged by abundance, this clonotype is medium-sized. V usage is TRBV27 and J usage is TRBJ2-7, with D unclear. Trimming left V 8 bases short and J 0 bases short, with 17 bases between. The CDR3 totals 15 residues. From germline, CDR1 is MNHEY and CDR2 SMNVEV (reference sequence). DNA of the CDR3: TGTGCCAGCCGAAACCTCGGCGGAAGCTCCTACGAGCAGTACTTC. Its translation: CASRNLGGSSYEQYF.

The rearrangement links TRBV7-2 to TRBJ1-3; no firm D call. The CDR3 has 15 residues. Between the trimmed V and J ends, which lost 1 base and 7 bases, there was a span of 14 bases. The V gene's germline CDR1 is SGHTA and CDR2 FQGNSA. CDR3 sequence reads: CASSLDSAGFNTIYF. DNA of the CDR3: TGTGCCAGCAGCTTAGATTCAGCGGGGTTTAACACCATATATTTT.

By share, this clonotype ranks as medium-sized. CDR3 DNA: TGTGCCAGCACCGAAGCTTACAAGTCTAGCACAGATACGCAGTATTTT. Residues: CASTEAYKSSTDTQYF. The rearrangement joins TRBV6-1 to TRBJ2-3, with D hard to call. The V end lost 7 bases, the J end lost 0 bases, and 17 bases lay between the germline ends. CDR3 size: 16 residues. CDR1 MNHNS and CDR2 SASEGT come from the germline V gene.

This clonotype is medium-sized within its sample. V is TRBV5-4 and J is TRBJ1-2; the match to TRBD1 covers 7 bases. The germline V gene encodes CDR1 SGHNT and CDR2 YYREEE (reference sequence). There are 15 residues in the CDR3. J was trimmed by 2 bases and V by 4 bases; bases with no gene match: 8. CDR3 sequence: CASSPPDRANYGYTF. The CDR3 bases are TGTGCCAGCAGCCCCCCAGACAGGGCGAACTATGGCTACACCTTC.

This clonotype is judged medium-sized. The CDR3 spells CAWLRGNAQYF. In DNA, the CDR3 is TGTGCCTGGCTGCGGGGGAATGCCCAGTACTTC. The chain combines TRBV30 with TRBJ2-5; 7 bases are shared with TRBD2. Looked up from germline, CDR1 is GTSNPN and CDR2 is SVGIG (reference sequence). Trimming at V came to 5 bases and at J to 9 bases, leaving 6 bases not matched to a gene. There are 11 residues in the CDR3. The full variable domain, completed using reference TRBV30 and TRBJ2-5, is SQTIHQWPATLVQPVGSPLSLECTVEGTSNPNLYWYRQAAGRGLQLLFYSVGIGQISSEVPQNLSASRPQDRQFILSSKKLLLSDSGFYLCAWLRGNAQYFGPGTRLLVL.

Details on this clonotype: At one boundary the junction diverges from the germline segment, which might be a read error. The chain links TRBV6-5 to TRBJ1-2; perhaps TRBD1 as D (5 bases). The CDR3 spans 13 residues. CDR1 is MNHEY and CDR2 is SVGAGI in the germline V gene. CDR3 sequence (DNA): TGTTCCAGCAGTTACTCAAAGGGGAATGGCTACACCTTC. Its translation: CSSSYSKGNGYTF.

In its sample, this clonotype is medium-sized. This rearrangement joins TRBV19 to TRBJ2-7; TRBD2 aligns across 8 bases. The CDR3 is 15 residues long. Germline-derived CDR1 and CDR2 are LNHDA and SQIVND (reference sequence). J was trimmed by 4 bases and V by 7 bases; bases with no gene match: 12. The CDR3 sequence: CASTLRGGMEYEQYF. The CDR3 nucleotides read TGTGCCAGTACCCTACGGGGGGGAATGGAATACGAGCAGTACTTC.

This clonotype ranks as medium-sized (0.01 to 0.1%). The chain employs TRBV18 and TRBJ1-2; a weak D match, TRBD1 (5 bases). The ends were cut back, 4 bases at V and 6 bases at J, with 15 bases in the middle. This CDR3 spans 14 amino acids. Germline loops: CDR1 KGHSH, CDR2 LQKENI. The CDR3 protein is CASSRGARLDGYTF. DNA for the CDR3: TGTGCCAGCTCACGAGGGGCGCGACTAGATGGCTACACCTTC.

This rearrangement joins TRBV5-1 to TRBJ2-1; TRBD2 matches at 7 bases. The germline gives CDR1 SGHRS, CDR2 YFSETQ. V shed 4 bases, J shed 4 bases, and the junction held 5 bases outside the gene matches. The length of the CDR3 is 14 residues. CDR3 sequence: CASSPGLRYNEQFF. The CDR3 nucleotides read TGCGCCAGCAGCCCGGGACTAAGATACAATGAGCAGTTCTTC.

Judged by abundance, this clonotype is medium-sized (0.01 to 0.1%). This chain joins TRBV6-5 and TRBJ2-7, with 8 bases identical to TRBD1. V gave up 5 bases and J gave up 1 base; unmatched junction bases: 4. The germline V gene has CDR1 MNHEY and CDR2 SVGAGI. The CDR3 loop spans 14 amino acids. The DNA of the CDR3 is TGTGCCAGCAGTGGCGGACAGGGATCCTACGAGCAGTACTTC. It translates to CASSGGQGSYEQYF.